These T cell receptor beta chains were read from a single sample in a study of CD8 T cells in ankylosing spondylitis. Using its own MiXCR run on the 5' RACE reads, TCRdb lists one record per CDR3 protein. The sample includes over 700,000 distinct CDR3 sequences, under 20% seen only once; the top ten take about 20%. Specimen: blood, either unsorted or a sorted T cell fraction (not recorded which). The receptor source for this set is a male donor with ankylosing spondylitis. The CDR3 runs from the conserved cysteine through the conserved F or W. A D gene is named only where the DNA matches it firmly. Size is omitted from some rows. Given values are once, few, many or a class for expanded clones.

CDR3 length: 16; V gene: TRBV3-1; J gene: TRBJ1-1; D gene: .; clone size: .; CDR3 protein: CASSPTEWGINTEAFF; CDR3 DNA: TGTGCCAGCAGCCCGACCGAGTGGGGGATTAACACTGAAGCTTTCTTT
CDR3 length: 17; V gene: TRBV20-1; J gene: TRBJ1-5; D gene: .; clone size: .; CDR3 protein: CSARDSGRISSNQPQHF; CDR3 DNA: TGCAGTGCTAGAGATAGTGGCAGAATTTCTTCCAATCAGCCCCAGCATTTT
CDR3 length: 16; V gene: TRBV6-1; J gene: TRBJ2-2; D gene: TRBD1; clone size: .; CDR3 protein: CASSLTGTGQTGELFF; CDR3 DNA: TGTGCCAGCAGCCTCACCGGGACAGGGCAAACCGGGGAGCTGTTTTTT
CDR3 length: 18; V gene: TRBV12-3/TRBV12-4; J gene: TRBJ1-2; D gene: .; clone size: .; CDR3 protein: CASSLALPGREFNYGYTF; CDR3 DNA: TGTGCCAGCAGTTTAGCTCTTCCGGGACGGGAATTTAACTATGGCTACACCTTC
CDR3 length: 13; V gene: TRBV7-3; J gene: TRBJ2-3; D gene: .; clone size: .; CDR3 protein: CASTSTGSDTQYF; CDR3 DNA: TGTGCCAGCACCTCAACAGGGTCAGATACGCAGTATTTT
CDR3 length: 22; V gene: TRBV5-1; J gene: TRBJ1-1; D gene: .; clone size: .; CDR3 protein: CASSFVILGWAGAGRGNTEAFF; CDR3 DNA: TGCGCCAGCAGCTTTGTTATTCTCGGGTGGGCCGGTGCAGGGAGGGGGAACACTGAAGCTTTCTTT
CDR3 length: 14; V gene: TRBV20-1; J gene: TRBJ1-5; D gene: .; clone size: .; CDR3 protein: CSAREGEGNQPQHF; CDR3 DNA: TGCAGTGCTAGAGAAGGGGAGGGCAATCAGCCCCAGCATTTT
CDR3 length: 15; V gene: TRBV6-5; J gene: TRBJ2-1; D gene: .; clone size: .; CDR3 protein: CASSYSPPGPNEQFF; CDR3 DNA: TGTGCCAGCAGTTACTCTCCGCCCGGGCCAAATGAGCAGTTCTTC
CDR3 length: 17; V gene: TRBV7-2; J gene: TRBJ2-3; D gene: TRBD2; clone size: .; CDR3 protein: CASSFRSGTSSTDTQYF; CDR3 DNA: TGTGCCAGCAGCTTCCGTAGCGGGACTTCTAGCACAGATACGCAGTATTTT
CDR3 length: 15; V gene: TRBV2; J gene: TRBJ2-1; D gene: .; clone size: few; CDR3 protein: CASRATTNPYNEQFF; CDR3 DNA: TGTGCCAGCAGAGCGACTACTAACCCCTACAATGAGCAGTTCTTC
CDR3 length: 15; V gene: TRBV6-2/TRBV6-3; J gene: TRBJ2-5; D gene: TRBD1; clone size: .; CDR3 protein: CASSSGRGHAETQYF; CDR3 DNA: TGTGCCAGCAGTTCGGGCAGGGGGCATGCGGAGACCCAGTACTTC
CDR3 length: 15; V gene: TRBV4-2; J gene: TRBJ2-1; D gene: .; clone size: .; CDR3 protein: CASSLLGSDYNEQFF; CDR3 DNA: TGTGCCAGCAGCCTCCTGGGGAGCGATTACAATGAGCAGTTCTTC
CDR3 length: 12; V gene: TRBV7-2; J gene: TRBJ2-1; D gene: .; clone size: few; CDR3 protein: CASSITAHEQFF; CDR3 DNA: TGTGCCAGCAGCATCACAGCCCATGAGCAGTTCTTC
CDR3 length: 19; V gene: TRBV5-1; J gene: TRBJ2-1; D gene: .; clone size: few; CDR3 protein: CASSLRAVRIRHEGNEQFF; CDR3 DNA: TGCGCCAGCAGCTTGAGGGCCGTTCGCATCCGTCATGAGGGGAATGAGCAGTTCTTC
CDR3 length: 13; V gene: TRBV11-2; J gene: TRBJ1-1; D gene: .; clone size: .; CDR3 protein: CASAVQRYTEAFF; CDR3 DNA: TGTGCCAGCGCGGTACAGAGATACACTGAAGCTTTCTTT
CDR3 length: 17; V gene: TRBV18; J gene: TRBJ2-2; D gene: .; clone size: .; CDR3 protein: CASSPPRRVANTGELFF; CDR3 DNA: TGTGCCAGCTCACCACCTCGAAGAGTTGCGAACACCGGGGAGCTGTTTTTT
CDR3 length: 13; V gene: TRBV7-9; J gene: TRBJ2-1; D gene: .; clone size: many; CDR3 protein: CASTPPSYNEQFF; CDR3 DNA: TGTGCCAGCACCCCGCCATCCTACAATGAGCAGTTCTTC